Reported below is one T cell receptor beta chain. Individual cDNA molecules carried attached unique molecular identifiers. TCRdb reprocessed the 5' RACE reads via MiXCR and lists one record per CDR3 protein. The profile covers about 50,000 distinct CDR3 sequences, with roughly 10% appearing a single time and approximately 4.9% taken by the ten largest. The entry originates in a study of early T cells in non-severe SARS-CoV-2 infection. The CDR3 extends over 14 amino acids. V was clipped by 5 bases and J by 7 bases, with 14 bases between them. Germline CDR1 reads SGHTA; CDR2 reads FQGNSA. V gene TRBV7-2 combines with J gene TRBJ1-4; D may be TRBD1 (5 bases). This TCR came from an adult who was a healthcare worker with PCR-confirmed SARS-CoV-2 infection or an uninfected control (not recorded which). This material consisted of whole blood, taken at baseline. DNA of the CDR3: TGTGCCAGCAGCCAAGCACGGGGCGGTGAAAAACTGTTTTTT. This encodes CASSQARGGEKLFF.